The 5 T cell receptor beta chains presented below share a single source sample, sequenced in a study of blood T cells in healthy people across ages. Using a J-beta primer mix together with a sample-barcoded 5' primer, a second PCR was run for about 6 to 11 cycles. Each CDR3 protein is one row after TCRdb ran MiXCR on the 5' RACE reads. The data show some 900,000 distinct CDR3 sequences, with more than 25% seen just once and 17% held by the top ten. Source material: blood. These receptor sequences come from a woman of 80 years or more in good health.

There are many counts of this clonotype. The rearrangement joins TRBV5-5 to TRBJ2-1; 11 nucleotides match TRBD2. The CDR3 extends over 15 amino acids. Germline V gene data show CDR1 as SGHKS and CDR2 as YYEKEE (reference sequence). With 5 bases clipped from V and 6 bases from J, the junction kept 7 bases outside the gene matches. Here the CDR3 DNA reads TGTGCCAGCAGACCAACTAGCGGGGGACTCAATGAGCAGTTCTTC. Protein: CASRPTSGGLNEQFF.

The chain links TRBV20-1 to TRBJ2-2; 7 bases agree with TRBD2. V was clipped by 2 bases and J by 9 bases; unmatched bases: 6. The germline CDR1 and CDR2 sequences are DFQATT and SNEGSKA (reference sequence). CDR3 length: 13 amino acids. As DNA, the CDR3 is TGCAGTGCTAGACGGATGGGGGGGAGGGAGCTGTTTTTT. It translates to CSARRMGGRELFF.

V is TRBV11-2 and J is TRBJ2-3; D unclear. V was clipped by 1 base and J by 6 bases, with 14 bases between them. CDR3 length equals 15 residues. CDR1 is SGHAT and CDR2 is FQNNGV in the germline V gene. The CDR3: CASSLGSTRRDTQYF. The CDR3 DNA follows: TGTGCCAGCAGCTTAGGTTCCACGCGGCGGGATACGCAGTATTTT.

Remarks on this clonotype: At one end, the junction sequence differs from germline, possibly due to a read error. V and J are TRBV20-1 and TRBJ1-6, with D tentatively TRBD1 (5 bases). This CDR3 spans 11 amino acids. Germline V CDR1 and CDR2: DFQATT, SNEGSKA (reference sequence). CDR3 sequence (DNA): TGCAGTGTCGGGGCGAATTCACTCCTCCACTTT. Its protein product is CSVGANSLLHF.

Many counts were recorded for this clonotype. The gene calls are TRBV7-2 and TRBJ1-2, with 8 bases identical to TRBD1. Unmatched junction bases numbered 9, after V lost 5 bases and J lost 4 bases. The germline CDR1 and CDR2 sequences are SGHTA and FQGNSA. This CDR3 comprises 15 residues. CDR3 coding DNA: TGTGCCAGCAGCCCCCGGGACAGGACAGTCTATGGCTACACCTTC. This gives the protein CASSPRDRTVYGYTF. Variable domain in full (rest from reference TRBV7-2 and TRBJ1-2): GAGVSQSPSNKVTEKGKDVELRCDPISGHTALYWYRQSLGQGLEFLIYFQGNSAPDKSGLPSDRFSAERTGGSVSTLTIQRTQQEDSAVYLCASSPRDRTVYGYTFGSGTRLTVV.